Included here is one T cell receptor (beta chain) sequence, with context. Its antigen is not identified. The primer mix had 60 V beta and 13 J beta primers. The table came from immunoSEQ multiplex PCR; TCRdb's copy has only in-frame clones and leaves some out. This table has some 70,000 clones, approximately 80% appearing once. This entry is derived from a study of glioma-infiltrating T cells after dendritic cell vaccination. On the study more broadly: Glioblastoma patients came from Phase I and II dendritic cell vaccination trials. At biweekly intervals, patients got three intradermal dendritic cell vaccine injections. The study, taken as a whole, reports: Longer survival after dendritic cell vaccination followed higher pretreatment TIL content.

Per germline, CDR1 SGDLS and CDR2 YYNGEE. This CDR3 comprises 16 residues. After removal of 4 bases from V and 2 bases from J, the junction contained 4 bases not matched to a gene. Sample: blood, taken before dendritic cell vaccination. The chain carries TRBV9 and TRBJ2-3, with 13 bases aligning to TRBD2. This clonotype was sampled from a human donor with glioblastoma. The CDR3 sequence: CASSLLAGGHTDTQYF. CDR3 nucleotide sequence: TGTGCCAGCAGCCTACTAGCGGGGGGGCACACAGATACGCAGTATTTT.